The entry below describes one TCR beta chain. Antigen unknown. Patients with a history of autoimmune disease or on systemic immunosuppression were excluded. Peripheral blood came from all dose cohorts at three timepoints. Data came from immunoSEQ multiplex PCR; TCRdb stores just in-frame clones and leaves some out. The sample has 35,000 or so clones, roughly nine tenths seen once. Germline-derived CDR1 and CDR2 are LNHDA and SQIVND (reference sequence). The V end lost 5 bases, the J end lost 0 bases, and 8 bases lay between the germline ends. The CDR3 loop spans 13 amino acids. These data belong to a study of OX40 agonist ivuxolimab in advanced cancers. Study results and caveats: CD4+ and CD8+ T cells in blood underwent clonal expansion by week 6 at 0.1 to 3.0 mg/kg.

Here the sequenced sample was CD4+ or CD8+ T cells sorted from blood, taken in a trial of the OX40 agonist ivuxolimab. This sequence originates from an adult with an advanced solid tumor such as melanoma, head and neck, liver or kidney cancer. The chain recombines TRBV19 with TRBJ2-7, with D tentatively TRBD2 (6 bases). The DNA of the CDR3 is TGTGCCAGTAGTGTGACTAGCTCCTACGAGCAGTACTTC. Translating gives CASSVTSSYEQYF. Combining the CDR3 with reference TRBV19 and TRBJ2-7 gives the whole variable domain DGGITQSPKYLFRKEGQNVTLSCEQNLNHDAMYWYRQDPGQGLRLIYYSQIVNDFQKGDIAEGYSVSREKKESFPLTVTSAQKNPTAFYLCASSVTSSYEQYFGPGTRLTVT.